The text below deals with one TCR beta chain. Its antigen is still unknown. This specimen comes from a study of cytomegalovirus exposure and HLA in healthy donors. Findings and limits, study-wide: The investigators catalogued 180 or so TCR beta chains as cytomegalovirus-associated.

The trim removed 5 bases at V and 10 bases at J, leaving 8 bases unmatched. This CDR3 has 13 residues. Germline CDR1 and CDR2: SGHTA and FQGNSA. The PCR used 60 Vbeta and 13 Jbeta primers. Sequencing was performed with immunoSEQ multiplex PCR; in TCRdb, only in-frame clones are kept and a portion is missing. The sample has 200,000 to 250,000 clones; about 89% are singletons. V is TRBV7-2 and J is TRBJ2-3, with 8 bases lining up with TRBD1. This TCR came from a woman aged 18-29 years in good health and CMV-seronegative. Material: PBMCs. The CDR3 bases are TGTGCCAGCAGCCGCAGGGGGCGCGTGCCGCAGTATTTT. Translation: CASSRRGRVPQYF.